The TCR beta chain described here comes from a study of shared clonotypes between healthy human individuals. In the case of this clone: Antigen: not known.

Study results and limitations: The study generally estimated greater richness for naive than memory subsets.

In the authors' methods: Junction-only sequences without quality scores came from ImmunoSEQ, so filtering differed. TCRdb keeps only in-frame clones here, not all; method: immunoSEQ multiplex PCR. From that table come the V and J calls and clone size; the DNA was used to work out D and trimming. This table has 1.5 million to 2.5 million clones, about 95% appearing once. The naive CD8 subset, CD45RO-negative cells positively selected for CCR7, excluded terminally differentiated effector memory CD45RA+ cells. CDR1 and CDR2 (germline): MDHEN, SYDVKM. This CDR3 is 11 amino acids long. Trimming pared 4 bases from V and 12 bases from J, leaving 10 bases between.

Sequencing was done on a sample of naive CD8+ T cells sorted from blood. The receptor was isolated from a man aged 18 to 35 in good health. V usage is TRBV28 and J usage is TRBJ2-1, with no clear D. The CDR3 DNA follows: TGTGCCAGCAGTTCCCCGGGTGGGCAGTTCTTC. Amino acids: CASSSPGGQFF.